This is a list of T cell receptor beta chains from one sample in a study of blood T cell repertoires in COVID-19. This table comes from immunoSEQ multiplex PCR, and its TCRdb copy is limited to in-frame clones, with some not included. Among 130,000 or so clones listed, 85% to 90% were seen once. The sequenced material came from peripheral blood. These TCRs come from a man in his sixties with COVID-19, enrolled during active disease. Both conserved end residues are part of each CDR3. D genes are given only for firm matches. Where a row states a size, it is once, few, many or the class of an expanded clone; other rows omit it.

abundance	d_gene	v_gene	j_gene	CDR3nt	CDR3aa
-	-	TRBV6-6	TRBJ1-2	TGTGCCAGCAGCCCCCGGGAGACTTATGGCTACACCTTC	CASSPRETYGYTF
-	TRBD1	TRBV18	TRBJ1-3	TGTGCCAGCTCACTACTACAGGGGGCTCTCTCTGGAAACACCATATATTTT	CASSLLQGALSGNTIYF
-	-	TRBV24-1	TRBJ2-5	TGTGCCACCAGTGATGCCAAGACAGTGCAAGAGACCCAGTACTTC	CATSDAKTVQETQYF
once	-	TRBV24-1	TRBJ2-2	TGTGCCACCAGTGATCCCGGGGAGCCCAGGAATACCGGGGAGCTGTTTTTT	CATSDPGEPRNTGELFF
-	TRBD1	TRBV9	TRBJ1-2	TGTGCCAGCAGCGCCACAGGGGGCAGGTATGGCTACACCTTC	CASSATGGRYGYTF
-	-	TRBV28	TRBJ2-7	TGTGCCAGCAGTTTACCCGGTGTAGAGCAGTACTTC	CASSLPGVEQYF
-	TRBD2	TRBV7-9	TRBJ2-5	TGTGCCAGCAGCTTAGGTGTCGGGGGGGAAGGATGGGAGACCCAGTACTTC	CASSLGVGGEGWETQYF
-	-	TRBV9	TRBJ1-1	TGTGCCAGCAGCGTAGGTCGCGGGAGAGCTTTCTTT	CASSVGRGRAFF
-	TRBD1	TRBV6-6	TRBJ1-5	TGTGCCAGCAGTCTCGGACAGGGAGGGCCCACCAATCAGCCCCAGCATTTT	CASSLGQGGPTNQPQHF
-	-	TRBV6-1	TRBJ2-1	TGTGCTAGCAGTGAATCTAGGCAGGGAGGCGATGAGCAGTTCTTC	CASSESRQGGDEQFF
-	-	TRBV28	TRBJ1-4	TGTGCCAGCACCGAGACAGGCCCGCTTAATGAAAAACTGTTTTTT	CASTETGPLNEKLFF
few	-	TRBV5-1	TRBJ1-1	TGCGCCAGCAGCTTGGTAGGGGGTGGCACTGAAGCTTTCTTT	CASSLVGGGTEAFF
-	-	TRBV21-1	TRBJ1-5	TGTGCCAGCACCAAAAGAACTGGGGGGACGAGCAATCAGCCCCAGCATTTT	CASTKRTGGTSNQPQHF
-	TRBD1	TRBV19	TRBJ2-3	TGTGCCAGTAGTCCCCAGGGGGTCGGTACAGATACGCAGTATTTT	CASSPQGVGTDTQYF
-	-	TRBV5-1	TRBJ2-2	TGCGCCAGCAGCCTGGGGGGGCTCGGCACCGGGGAGCTGTTTTTT	CASSLGGLGTGELFF
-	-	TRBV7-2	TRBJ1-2	TGTGCCAGCAGCTCCCTACGGGGGACCTATGGCTACACCTTC	CASSSLRGTYGYTF
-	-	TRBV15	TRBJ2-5	TGTGCCACCAGCAGAGCCCCCACTAGAGGGGAGACCCAGTACTTC	CATSRAPTRGETQYF
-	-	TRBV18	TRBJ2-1	TGTGCCAGCTCACCAGGACTGTCCTACAATGAGCAGTTCTTC	CASSPGLSYNEQFF
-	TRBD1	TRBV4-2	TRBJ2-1	TGTGCCAGCAGCCGTAGGGACAGCCAGGACAATGAGCAGTTCTTC	CASSRRDSQDNEQFF
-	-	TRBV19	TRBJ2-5	TGTGCCAGTAGGCGAGGAGGACAGCAAGAGACCCAGTACTTC	CASRRGGQQETQYF
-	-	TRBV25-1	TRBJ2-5	TGTGCCAGCAGTGAAGTGGAGCTTCAAGAGACCCAGTACTTC	CASSEVELQETQYF
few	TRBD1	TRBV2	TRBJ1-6	TGTGCCAGCAGGCCGAGGACAGGGGAGCGGAGTTCACCCCTCCACTTT	CASRPRTGERSSPLHF
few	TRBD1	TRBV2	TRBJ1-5	TGTGCCAGCAGCCAGGACAGGGGGCGTCAGCCCCAGCATTTT	CASSQDRGRQPQHF
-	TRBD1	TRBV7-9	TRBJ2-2	TGTGCCAGCACCTTATACAGGGGAGACACCGGGGAACTGTTTTTT	CASTLYRGDTGELFF
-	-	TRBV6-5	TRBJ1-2	TGTGCCAGCAGCGGTTTTTATGGCTACACCTTC	CASSGFYGYTF
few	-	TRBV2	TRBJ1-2	TGTGCCAGCAGTCCAGGGGAGCTAGCTAACTATGGCTACACCTTC	CASSPGELANYGYTF
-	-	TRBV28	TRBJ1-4	TGTGCCAGCAGTAGGGGTTTAGCTAATGAAAAACTGTTTTTT	CASSRGLANEKLFF
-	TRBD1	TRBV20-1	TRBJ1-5	TGCAGTGCTAGTCAAAGTTTCGGGACAGGCCCGAATAGCAATCAGCCCCAGCATTTT	CSASQSFGTGPNSNQPQHF
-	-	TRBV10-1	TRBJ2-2	TGCGCCAGCAGTGATTCTACTGCCGGGGAGCTGTTTTTT	CASSDSTAGELFF
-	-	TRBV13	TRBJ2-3	TGTGCCAGCAGCTTAGACGGATTGGTAGCGCCGGGACTGGACACAGATACGCAGTATTTT	CASSLDGLVAPGLDTDTQYF
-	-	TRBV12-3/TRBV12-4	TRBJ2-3	TGTGCCAGCAGTTTAAGAGGCGCAGATACGCAGTATTTT	CASSLRGADTQYF
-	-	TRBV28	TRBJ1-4	TGTGCCAGCAGTTCCGGACAGAATGAAAAACTGTTTTTT	CASSSGQNEKLFF
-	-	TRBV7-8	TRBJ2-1	TGTGCCAGCAGCTACCGGGACAATCGGGAGCAGTTCTTC	CASSYRDNREQFF